These T cell receptor beta chains were read from a single sample in a study of cytomegalovirus exposure and HLA in healthy donors. Generated by immunoSEQ multiplex PCR, the TCRdb table keeps only in-frame clones and is missing some. The sample consists of 150,000 to 200,000 clones, around four fifths of them appearing once. Sequences were obtained from PBMCs. Receptor source: a woman aged 50 to 65 in good health and CMV-seropositive. Both conserved end residues are part of each CDR3. A D gene is named only where the DNA matches it firmly. Clone size appears in some rows only: once, few, many, or a class for an expanded clone.

J	size	D	V	length	DNA	CDR3
TRBJ1-1	.	.	TRBV11-2	14	TGTGCCAGCAGCTTTGGGACACGGGGAGCTGAAGCTTTCTTT	CASSFGTRGAEAFF
TRBJ2-7	once	TRBD2	TRBV2	15	TGTGCCAGCAGTCTAGCGGCTCCTCGGGTGGGGGAGCAGTACTTC	CASSLAAPRVGEQYF
TRBJ2-1	once	TRBD2	TRBV5-1	16	TGCGCCAGCAGCTCGGTTAGCGGGGGGGCCTACAATGAGCAGTTCTTC	CASSSVSGGAYNEQFF
TRBJ1-6	.	.	TRBV27	17	TGTGCCAGCAGCCTTAGGGGCAGGAGCTCCTATAATTCACCCCTCCACTTT	CASSLRGRSSYNSPLHF
TRBJ2-3	.	TRBD1	TRBV11-3	16	TGTGCCAGCAGCCGTGCTGCAGGGGGCAGGGCAGATACGCAGTATTTT	CASSRAAGGRADTQYF
TRBJ2-7	.	.	TRBV5-1	15	TGCGCCAGCAGCTTGGTAACCGGGTTCTTCTACGAGCAGTACTTC	CASSLVTGFFYEQYF
TRBJ1-1	once	.	TRBV29-1	11	TGCAGCGCCCAGACAGGCTCTGAAGCTTTCTTT	CSAQTGSEAFF
TRBJ1-5	.	.	TRBV19	16	TGTGCCAGTAGTATGCGGAGGGGTAGGAGTGTTCAGCCCCAGCATTTT	CASSMRRGRSVQPQHF
TRBJ2-1	.	TRBD2	TRBV6-4	16	TGTGCCAGCAGTGACTCGGGACTAGCGGGTTACAATGAGCAGTTCTTC	CASSDSGLAGYNEQFF
TRBJ1-5	.	.	TRBV5-1	14	TGCGCCAGCAGCTTGGGCAGGGACAATCAGCCCCAGCATTTT	CASSLGRDNQPQHF
TRBJ1-6	.	TRBD1	TRBV5-1	15	TGCGCCAGCAGGGAGACAGGGGGCAGGAGTTCACCCCTCCACTTT	CASRETGGRSSPLHF
TRBJ1-1	.	.	TRBV9	14	TGTGCCAGCAGCCCCGGACAGTCCGGGACTGAAGCTTTCTTT	CASSPGQSGTEAFF
TRBJ2-7	.	.	TRBV9	14	TGTGCCAGCAGCCCGAGCGGACAGTCCTACGAGCAGTACTTC	CASSPSGQSYEQYF
TRBJ2-3	few	.	TRBV5-1	13	TGCGCCAGCAGCTCCTTTTTCACAGATACGCAGTATTTT	CASSSFFTDTQYF
TRBJ2-3	few	.	TRBV19	16	TGTGCCAGTAGTAAGAACGGGCGGGCCGCCACAGATACGCAGTATTTT	CASSKNGRAATDTQYF
TRBJ2-3	.	TRBD2	TRBV7-3	16	TGTGCCAGCAGCGGGGGGGTTGCCCAAAGCACAGATACGCAGTATTTT	CASSGGVAQSTDTQYF
TRBJ1-1	.	TRBD1	TRBV7-9	14	TGTGCCAGCAGACCGGGACAGTGGAACACTGAAGCTTTCTTT	CASRPGQWNTEAFF
TRBJ1-5	.	.	TRBV2	15	TGTGCCAGCAGTCCGGGGGGGTCTATGAATCAGCCCCAGCATTTT	CASSPGGSMNQPQHF
TRBJ2-1	.	TRBD2	TRBV7-9	16	TGTGCCAGCAGCTTGAGCGGGGGGGGCTCCTACAATGAGCAGTTCTTC	CASSLSGGGSYNEQFF
TRBJ2-7	.	TRBD2	TRBV5-1	14	TGCGCCAGCAGCTCCGTAGCGGGTTCCTACGAGCAGTACTTC	CASSSVAGSYEQYF
TRBJ1-2	.	.	TRBV15	14	TGTGCCACCAGCAGGGGAGGGGGGGACTATGGCTACACCTTC	CATSRGGGDYGYTF
TRBJ1-4	.	TRBD1	TRBV27	15	TGTGCCAGCAGCCCTCACAGGGGGCGCGGTGAAAAACTGTTTTTT	CASSPHRGRGEKLFF
TRBJ1-2	.	TRBD1	TRBV12-5	14	TGTGCTAGTGGCATTTCCGGGACAGACTATGGCTACACCTTC	CASGISGTDYGYTF
TRBJ2-7	.	TRBD1	TRBV6-5	15	TGTGCCAGCAGGAGACGGGACAGGGGAACCTACGAGCAGTACTTC	CASRRRDRGTYEQYF
TRBJ2-1	.	.	TRBV30	14	TGTGCCTGGAGTGGAGGACAGACCTACAATGAGCAGTTCTTC	CAWSGGQTYNEQFF
TRBJ2-3	.	TRBD1	TRBV10-3	15	TGTGCCATCAGTGAGCCGGGACAGCACACAGATACGCAGTATTTT	CAISEPGQHTDTQYF
TRBJ2-2	.	.	TRBV4-1	15	TGCGCCAGCAGCCAAGCGACAGCCAACACCGGGGAGCTGTTTTTT	CASSQATANTGELFF
TRBJ1-5	.	.	TRBV5-1	13	TGCGCCAGCAGCCGGGGGGCAGATCAGCCCCAGCATTTT	CASSRGADQPQHF
TRBJ2-7	.	.	TRBV6-6	13	TGTGCCAGCAGGGGAGACACCTTCTACGAGCAGTACTTC	CASRGDTFYEQYF
TRBJ2-3	.	.	TRBV11-3	14	TGTGCCAGCAGCCTTAGGACTGTCACAGATACGCAGTATTTT	CASSLRTVTDTQYF